A single sample gave rise to the 2 T cell receptor beta chains below, sequenced in a study of cytomegalovirus exposure and HLA in healthy donors. Generated by immunoSEQ multiplex PCR, the TCRdb table keeps only in-frame clones and is missing some. The sample consists of about 56,000 clones, around 94% of them appearing once. The specimen sequenced was PBMCs. All receptors come from a man younger than 30 in good health and CMV-seronegative.

The chain is built from TRBV2 and TRBJ2-7; a weak D match, TRBD2 (5 bases). Deletions cut 5 bases from V and 5 bases from J, with 13 bases between. Germline V gene data show CDR1 as SNHLY and CDR2 as FYNNEI. CDR3 length: 13 amino acids. This CDR3 reads CASSKTSSDEQYF. The CDR3 region has the DNA TGTGCCAGCAGTAAAACTAGTTCTGACGAGCAGTACTTC.

CDR3: CASGETGMNTGELFF. DNA of the CDR3: TGTGCCAGCGGAGAGACTGGAATGAACACCGGGGAGCTGTTTTTT. The chain has TRBV28 and TRBJ2-2; D not resolved. Germline assignment: CDR1 MDHEN and CDR2 SYDVKM. This CDR3 contains 15 residues. Trimming cost V 8 bases and J 1 base, with 14 bases left between them.